Listed here are 4 T cell receptor beta chains from one sample, sequenced in a study of regulatory T cells in long-lasting Graves disease. Time point described: persistent/refractory GD, antithyroid drugs over 5 years with positive TRAb. Making the TCR library involved RNA that had been extracted from PBMCs. Construction of TCR beta libraries relied on iRepertoire HTBI primers and on Arm-PCR targeting CDR3 regions. From the multiplex PCR reads, TCRdb called clonotypes with MiXCR, one entry per CDR3 protein. The sample lists approximately 440,000 distinct CDR3 sequences, 23% occurring once. The sequenced sample was peripheral blood mononuclear cells (PBMCs), obtained when the disease was refractory, from a patient treated with antithyroid drugs. Receptors originate from a female donor with Graves disease.

This clonotype came up a few times. CDR3 residues: CASSIAVAAGNTIYF. The CDR3 DNA follows: TGTGCCAGTAGTATAGCCGTAGCAGCTGGAAACACCATATATTTT. The rearrangement links TRBV19 to TRBJ1-3; D is ambiguous. The germline gives CDR1 LNHDA, CDR2 SQIVND (reference sequence). V was trimmed by 1 base and J by 2 bases, leaving 9 bases between them. This CDR3 has 15 residues. Full variable domain (missing parts from reference TRBV19 and TRBJ1-3): DGGITQSPKYLFRKEGQNVTLSCEQNLNHDAMYWYRQDPGQGLRLIYYSQIVNDFQKGDIAEGYSVSREKKESFPLTVTSAQKNPTAFYLCASSIAVAAGNTIYFGEGSWLTVV.

This sequence joins TRBV19 and TRBJ1-1, with TRBD1 matching 9 bases. Losses at the gene ends were 5 bases for V and 5 bases for J; bases not matched to a gene: 6. The CDR3 spans 14 residues. Germline V CDR1 and CDR2: LNHDA, SQIVND (reference sequence). The CDR3, as DNA: TGTGCCAGTAGTGAAACAGGGGGCTGGACTGAAGCTTTCTTT. Its translation is CASSETGGWTEAFF. Looking up the rest from reference TRBV19 and TRBJ1-1 gives the full variable domain: DGGITQSPKYLFRKEGQNVTLSCEQNLNHDAMYWYRQDPGQGLRLIYYSQIVNDFQKGDIAEGYSVSREKKESFPLTVTSAQKNPTAFYLCASSETGGWTEAFFGQGTRLTVV.

Only a few counts were recorded for this clonotype. The chain recombines TRBV5-1 with TRBJ1-4; D gene unclear. Germline V CDR1 and CDR2: SGHRS, YFSETQ. Deletions cut 4 bases from V and 8 bases from J, with 12 bases between. This CDR3 is 13 amino acids long. The CDR3 DNA follows: TGCGCCAGCAGCCCCGAGGGTCTGGAAAAACTGTTTTTT. This sequence encodes CASSPEGLEKLFF.

On this clonotype: A much larger clone lies a single base off, so this may be a read error. The chain combines TRBV28 with TRBJ2-5, with D perhaps assigned TRBD1 or TRBD2 (5 bases each). V was clipped by 6 bases and J by 4 bases, with 15 bases between them. In germline, CDR1 is MDHEN, CDR2 SYDVKM. This CDR3 contains 14 residues. CDR3 loop: CASRLGGRGETQYF. The CDR3 region has the DNA TGTGCCAGCAGGCTTGGGGGACGGGGAGAGACCCAGTACTTC.